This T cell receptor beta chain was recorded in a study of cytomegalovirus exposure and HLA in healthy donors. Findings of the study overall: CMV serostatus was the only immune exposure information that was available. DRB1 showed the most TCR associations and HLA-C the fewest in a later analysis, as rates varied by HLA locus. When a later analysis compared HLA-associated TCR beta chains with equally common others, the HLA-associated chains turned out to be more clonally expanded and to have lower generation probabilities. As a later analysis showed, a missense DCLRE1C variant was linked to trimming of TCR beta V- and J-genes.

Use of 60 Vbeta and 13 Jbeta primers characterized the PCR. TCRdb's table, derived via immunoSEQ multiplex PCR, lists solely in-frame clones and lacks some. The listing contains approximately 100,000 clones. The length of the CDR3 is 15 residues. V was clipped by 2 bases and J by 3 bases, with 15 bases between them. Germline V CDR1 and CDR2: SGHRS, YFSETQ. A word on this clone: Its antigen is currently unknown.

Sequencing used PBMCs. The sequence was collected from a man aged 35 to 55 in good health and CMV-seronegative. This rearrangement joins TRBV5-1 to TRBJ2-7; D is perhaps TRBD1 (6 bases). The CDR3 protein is CASSLLDSTSYEQYF. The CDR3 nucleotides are TGCGCCAGCAGCTTACTGGACAGCACAAGCTACGAGCAGTACTTC.